A single sample is the source of the 24 T cell receptor beta chains below, sequenced in a study of OX40 agonist ivuxolimab in advanced cancers. Clones were read by immunoSEQ multiplex PCR, and TCRdb kept only the in-frame ones, dropping some. The sample holds 8,000 to 10,000 clones, 85% to 90% seen once. Here the sequenced sample was CD4+ or CD8+ T cells sorted from blood, taken in a trial of the OX40 agonist ivuxolimab. The receptors were sampled from an adult with an advanced solid tumor such as melanoma, head and neck, liver or kidney cancer.

This clone was picked up a small number of times. The chain recombines TRBV10-3 with TRBJ2-2, with no clear D. Germline V CDR1 and CDR2: ENHRY, SYGVKD. CDR3 size: 15 residues. V lost 8 bases and J 6 bases, leaving 19 bases between the germline ends. CDR3 sequence (DNA): TGTGCCATCCGGTCCCCAGGAGAAGGTGCCGGGGAGCTGTTTTTT. Translation gives CAIRSPGEGAGELFF.

The J gene is TRBJ1-3, the V gene TRBV5-5; TRBD1 might be the D (5 bases). Trimming pared 3 bases from V and 3 bases from J, leaving 13 bases between. The germline V gene encodes CDR1 SGHKS and CDR2 YYEKEE (reference sequence). CDR3 length: 15 residues. This chain's CDR3 is CASSWSQGSGNTIYF. In nucleotides, the CDR3 is TGTGCCAGCAGCTGGAGCCAGGGCAGTGGAAACACCATATATTTT.

The gene calls are TRBV19 and TRBJ1-4; 9 positions match TRBD1. Per the germline V gene, CDR1 is LNHDA and CDR2 is SQIVND (reference sequence). After removal of 3 bases from V and 7 bases from J, the junction contained 3 bases not matched to a gene. The CDR3 consists of 14 residues. The CDR3 protein is CASSIPGQGEKLFF. CDR3 coding DNA: TGTGCCAGTAGTATCCCGGGACAGGGTGAAAAACTGTTTTTT.

The rearrangement uses TRBV18 and TRBJ2-7; D call uncertain. CDR1 is KGHSH and CDR2 is LQKENI in the germline V gene. Trimming left V 3 bases short and J 0 bases short, with 12 bases between. CDR3 length equals 15 residues. The CDR3 nucleotides read TGTGCCAGCTCACCCAGGCAGTTGAGCTCCTACGAGCAGTACTTC. Its protein product is CASSPRQLSSYEQYF.

The chain recombines TRBV11-2 with TRBJ2-5, with TRBD1 identical over 7 bases. The ends lost 4 bases at V and 5 bases at J; junction bases unmatched: 7. The CDR3 consists of 14 residues. From germline, CDR1 is SGHAT and CDR2 FQNNGV. The DNA for the CDR3 is TGTGCCAGCAGCTCACGGACAGGAAGGGAGACCCAGTACTTC. Its protein product is CASSSRTGRETQYF. The entire variable domain, with the rest obtained from reference TRBV11-2 and TRBJ2-5, is as follows: EAGVAQSPRYKIIEKRQSVAFWCNPISGHATLYWYQQILGQGPKLLIQFQNNGVVDDSQLPKDRFSAERLKGVDSTLKIQPAKLEDSAVYLCASSSRTGRETQYFGPGTRLLVL.

Points on this clone: Other DNA sequences in this specimen translate into the identical CDR3. This sequence joins TRBV5-4 and TRBJ1-1; D is undetermined. V gave up 0 bases and J gave up 1 base, with 10 bases separating them. Germline assignment: CDR1 SGHNT and CDR2 YYREEE (reference sequence). The CDR3 sequence is 15 residues long. CDR3 DNA: TGTGCCAGCAGCTTGGTTCCGGGGTGGAACACTGAAGCTTTCTTT. It specifies CASSLVPGWNTEAFF.

J is TRBJ1-3 and V is TRBV2; tentatively, D is TRBD1 (5 bases). The V and J ends lost 8 bases and 2 bases respectively, with 10 bases between them. Per germline, CDR1 SNHLY and CDR2 FYNNEI. This CDR3 has 13 amino acids. As DNA, the CDR3 is TGTGCCAGCGCTGGGGGGACTGGAAACACCATATATTTT. This codes for CASAGGTGNTIYF.

In this sample, this clone turned up a few times. This sequence joins TRBV29-1 and TRBJ2-1, with D perhaps matching TRBD1 (6 bases). The length of the CDR3 is 12 residues. V lost 6 bases, J lost 8 bases, and 14 bases lay in between. Germline CDR1 SQVTM, CDR2 ANQGSEA. The CDR3 sequence is CSVPTTGYEQFF. The CDR3 nucleotides read TGCAGCGTGCCTACGACAGGATATGAGCAGTTCTTC.

V is TRBV5-4 and J is TRBJ1-4, with D possibly being TRBD1 (6 bases). The CDR3 covers 16 residues. The V gene's germline CDR1 is SGHNT and CDR2 YYREEE (reference sequence). V lost 4 bases to trimming and J lost 5 bases, with 18 bases between them. CDR3 residues: CASSPGTYAENEKLFF. Here the CDR3 DNA reads TGTGCCAGCAGCCCCGGGACATATGCCGAAAATGAAAAACTGTTTTTT.

The V and J genes are TRBV5-6 and TRBJ2-7, with 9 bases lining up with TRBD1. Germline V gene data show CDR1 as SGHDT and CDR2 as YYEEEE. V trimming: 5 bases; J trimming: 2 bases; junction bases outside the gene matches: 5. This CDR3 is 14 amino acids long. CDR3 nucleotide sequence: TGTGCCAGCAGGCGGACAGGGGTCCCCTACGAGCAGTACTTC. It yields the protein CASRRTGVPYEQYF.

The gene calls are TRBV7-9 and TRBJ1-5; 8 positions match TRBD1. In germline, CDR1 is SEHNR, CDR2 FQNEAQ (reference sequence). The V segment lost 5 bases and the J segment 5 bases; nucleotides outside the gene matches: 5. The CDR3 loop spans 14 amino acids. Here the CDR3 reads CASSPGTGYQPQHF. The CDR3 DNA reads as TGTGCCAGCAGCCCCGGGACAGGCTATCAGCCCCAGCATTTT. The whole variable domain, filled in from reference TRBV7-9 and TRBJ1-5, reads DTGVSQNPRHKITKRGQNVTFRCDPISEHNRLYWYRQTLGQGPEFLTYFQNEAQLEKSRLLSDRFSAERPKGSFSTLEIQRTEQGDSAMYLCASSPGTGYQPQHFGDGTRLSIL.

The chain uses TRBV5-6 and TRBJ1-4, with D possibly matching TRBD1 (6 bases). V lost 4 bases and J 6 bases, leaving 16 bases between the germline ends. This CDR3 region has 15 residues. Germline V gene data show CDR1 as SGHDT and CDR2 as YYEEEE. The CDR3 sequence is CASSAAGAGDEKLFF. The DNA for the CDR3 is TGTGCCAGCAGCGCGGCTGGGGCAGGGGATGAAAAACTGTTTTTT.

V and J are TRBV15 and TRBJ2-7; no definite D call. This CDR3 comprises 13 residues. Germline CDR1 is LNHNV and CDR2 is YYDKDF (reference sequence). V shed 0 bases and J shed 5 bases, with 8 bases lying between them. The CDR3 is CATSRDRTNEQYF. In DNA form, the CDR3 reads TGTGCCACCAGCAGAGATAGGACCAACGAGCAGTACTTC.

J is TRBJ1-1 and V is TRBV7-9; D unclear. V shed 0 bases and J shed 0 bases, with 5 bases lying between them. Germline V CDR1 and CDR2: SEHNR, FQNEAQ (reference sequence). This CDR3 has 14 residues. DNA for the CDR3: TGTGCCAGCAGCTTAGCGGGTTTGAACACTGAAGCTTTCTTT. Its translation: CASSLAGLNTEAFF.

The chain is built from TRBV9 and TRBJ2-4; perhaps TRBD1 as D (5 bases). The germline V and J ends were trimmed by 0 bases and 8 bases, with 15 bases remaining between them. Germline CDR1 SGDLS, CDR2 YYNGEE. The CDR3 runs to 15 residues. The CDR3 loop is CASSVGGGKADIQYF. Written as DNA, the CDR3 is TGTGCCAGCAGCGTAGGGGGCGGTAAGGCGGACATTCAGTACTTC.

The V call is TRBV6-5, the J call TRBJ1-2; perhaps TRBD1 as D (6 bases). CDR1 MNHEY and CDR2 SVGAGI come from the germline V gene. With 7 bases removed from V and 8 bases from J, the gap between germline ends came to 14 bases. The CDR3 contains 12 residues. CDR3 DNA: TGTGCCAGCACCATTGGGGGCCAAGGCTACACCTTC. It encodes CASTIGGQGYTF.

This chain joins TRBV19 and TRBJ2-2; D perhaps matches TRBD1 (5 bases). Germline CDR1 reads LNHDA; CDR2 reads SQIVND (reference sequence). The V end lost 3 bases, the J end lost 4 bases, and 9 bases lay between the germline ends. The CDR3 sequence is 14 residues long. The CDR3 DNA reads TGTGCCAGTAGTATCACAGGTCCCACCGGGGAGCTGTTTTTT. Translation gives CASSITGPTGELFF.

The V and J genes are TRBV7-9 and TRBJ2-1; 11 nucleotides match TRBD2. This CDR3 spans 12 amino acids. The germline V gene encodes CDR1 SEHNR and CDR2 FQNEAQ (reference sequence). The V gene end was trimmed by 4 bases and the J gene end by 15 bases; junction bases not matched to a gene: 5. The CDR3, as DNA: TGTGCCAGCAGCTCCGGACTAGCGGGCCTGTTCTTC. It translates to CASSSGLAGLFF.

V usage is TRBV7-2 and J usage is TRBJ1-5; D is undetermined. CDR1 and CDR2 (germline): SGHTA, FQGNSA. Trimming took off 4 bases at V and 7 bases at J, with 11 bases between the two ends. The length of the CDR3 is 13 residues. Here the CDR3 DNA reads TGTGCCAGCAGCTCCACTTGGAGACAGCCCCAGCATTTT. The encoded protein is CASSSTWRQPQHF.

This chain uses TRBV7-9 with TRBJ2-5; D call uncertain. Germline CDR1 and CDR2: SEHNR and FQNEAQ (reference sequence). V was cut by 6 bases and J by 5 bases, with 13 bases left in between. CDR3 length equals 13 residues. The CDR3 nucleotides read TGTGCCAGCAGATTACCCCTAGTGGAGACCCAGTACTTC. It translates to CASRLPLVETQYF.

V gene TRBV7-9 combines with J gene TRBJ2-3; 13 bases match TRBD2. Germline CDR1 SEHNR, CDR2 FQNEAQ (reference sequence). This CDR3 is 16 amino acids long. Germline trimming cut 6 bases from V and 3 bases from J; bases unmatched to any gene: 6. In DNA form, the CDR3 reads TGTGCCAGCAGACCCACTAGCGGGGGGGTGACAGATACGCAGTATTTT. Protein product: CASRPTSGGVTDTQYF.

The V and J genes are TRBV27 and TRBJ2-2; D not certain. Between the trimmed V and J ends, which lost 5 bases and 7 bases, there was a span of 8 bases. CDR1 is MNHEY, CDR2 SMNVEV, per germline (reference sequence). The CDR3 loop spans 12 amino acids. The CDR3 nucleotides read TGTGCCAGCAGTGTAACAGTCGGGGAGCTGTTTTTT. Residues: CASSVTVGELFF.

In DNA form, the CDR3 reads TGTGCCACCAGCAGCCGACTAGCGGGGGGGAAGGGGGAGACCCAGTACTTC. Amino acids: CATSSRLAGGKGETQYF. The chain recombines TRBV15 with TRBJ2-5; TRBD2 matches 14 bases. V lost 3 bases, J lost 5 bases, and 8 bases stayed unmatched. The CDR3 has 17 amino acids. Germline V lookup: CDR1 LNHNV, CDR2 YYDKDF (reference sequence).

J is TRBJ2-2 and V is TRBV14; TRBD2 might be the D (6 bases). CDR3 size: 14 residues. V was shortened by 0 bases and J by 6 bases, with 8 bases between the two germline ends. Germline CDR1 and CDR2: SGHDN and FVKESK. The CDR3 reads CASSQDTSPGELFF. CDR3 DNA sequence: TGTGCCAGCAGCCAAGATACTAGCCCCGGGGAGCTGTTTTTT.